A single sample gave rise to the 16 T cell receptor beta chains below, sequenced in a study of cytomegalovirus exposure and HLA in healthy donors. The table came from immunoSEQ multiplex PCR; TCRdb's copy has only in-frame clones and leaves some out. The sample yields approximately 150,000 clones, about 91% seen once. The sequenced material came from PBMCs. Receptors were obtained from a man aged 18-30 years in good health and CMV-seropositive.

The rearrangement links TRBV25-1 to TRBJ2-7; 7 bases are a match to TRBD1. CDR1 and CDR2 (germline): MGHDK, SYGVNS. The CDR3 loop spans 14 amino acids. Germline trimming cut 5 bases from V and 1 base from J; bases unmatched to any gene: 5. The CDR3 sequence: CASSRRDRSYEQYF. In DNA form, the CDR3 reads TGTGCCAGCAGTCGCCGGGACAGATCCTACGAGCAGTACTTC.

The rearrangement joins TRBV14 to TRBJ2-7; possible D gene TRBD1, 5 bases. Per germline, CDR1 SGHDN and CDR2 FVKESK. This CDR3 contains 13 residues. Trimming took 0 bases from V and 6 from J, leaving 9 bases between them. CDR3 in DNA: TGTGCCAGCAGCCAAGATTGGCAGGGCGAGCAGTACTTC. Its protein product is CASSQDWQGEQYF.

The CDR3 here is CASSMGQGSGGYTF. Here the CDR3 DNA reads TGTGCCAGTAGTATGGGACAGGGTTCTGGTGGCTACACCTTC. The chain combines TRBV19 with TRBJ1-2; the match to TRBD1 covers 9 bases. Germline values: CDR1 LNHDA, CDR2 SQIVND (reference sequence). The CDR3 length is 14 residues. Losses at the gene ends were 3 bases for V and 7 bases for J; bases not matched to a gene: 6.

This chain links TRBV30 with TRBJ2-5, with 10 bases fitting TRBD2. Trimming removed 0 bases from V and 5 bases from J; junction bases left unmatched: 9. Germline V lookup: CDR1 GTSNPN, CDR2 SVGIG (reference sequence). There are 16 residues in the CDR3. The CDR3 DNA reads as TGTGCCTGGAGTGTACCGGGGACTAGCGAATGGGAGACCCAGTACTTC. Its translation is CAWSVPGTSEWETQYF.

The chain combines TRBV5-1 with TRBJ2-7; the D gene is possibly TRBD1 (6 bases). This CDR3 spans 15 amino acids. Germline CDR1 reads SGHRS; CDR2 reads YFSETQ. The germline V and J ends were trimmed by 4 bases and 2 bases, with 16 bases remaining between them. For the CDR3, the DNA is TGCGCCAGCAGCAGAGGGGGTACGGCAGCCTACGAGCAGTACTTC. As protein: CASSRGGTAAYEQYF. Looking up the rest from reference TRBV5-1 and TRBJ2-7 gives the full variable domain: KAGVTQTPRYLIKTRGQQVTLSCSPISGHRSVSWYQQTPGQGLQFLFEYFSETQRNKGNFPGRFSGRQFSNSRSEMNVSTLELGDSALYLCASSRGGTAAYEQYFGPGTRLTVT.

V gene TRBV27 combines with J gene TRBJ1-5; TRBD1 matches 8 bases. Trimming removed 7 bases from V and 4 bases from J; junction bases left unmatched: 12. The CDR3 has 16 residues. CDR1 and CDR2 (germline): MNHEY, SMNVEV (reference sequence). The CDR3 sequence: CASTLSGQGKNQPQHF. DNA for the CDR3: TGTGCCAGCACCCTTTCAGGACAGGGCAAGAATCAGCCCCAGCATTTT.

This clone has a single count. The chain combines TRBV7-2 with TRBJ1-1; tentatively, D is TRBD1 (5 bases). Germline V gene sequence: CDR1 SGHTA, CDR2 FQGNSA. Deletions cut 3 bases from V and 1 base from J, with 9 bases between. The CDR3 consists of 14 residues. DNA of the CDR3: TGTGCCAGCAGCTTTACGACAGAGAACACTGAAGCTTTCTTT. As protein: CASSFTTENTEAFF.

This chain uses TRBV7-9 with TRBJ2-6, with no clear D. Germline V gives CDR1 SEHNR, CDR2 FQNEAQ (reference sequence). The CDR3 covers 14 residues. The V and J ends lost 5 bases and 2 bases respectively, with 7 bases between them. The CDR3 nucleotides read TGTGCCAGCAGCGAGGAGACTGGGGCCAACGTCCTGACTTTC. Its translation is CASSEETGANVLTF.

The chain combines TRBV5-1 with TRBJ2-7; 9 nucleotides match TRBD1. J gave up 5 bases and V 4 bases, and 16 bases lay outside the gene matches. Germline V gives CDR1 SGHRS, CDR2 YFSETQ. The CDR3 contains 17 residues. The chain's CDR3 is CASSPSWTGQGRHEQYF. The CDR3 DNA is TGCGCCAGCAGCCCCTCCTGGACGGGACAGGGCCGCCACGAGCAGTACTTC.

The genes are TRBV2 and TRBJ1-3; D gene unclear. V was cut by 3 bases and J by 8 bases, with 8 bases left in between. This CDR3 spans 12 amino acids. Germline V gene sequence: CDR1 SNHLY, CDR2 FYNNEI. The CDR3, as DNA: TGTGCCAGCAGTGACAGCGCCGACACCATATATTTT. This sequence encodes CASSDSADTIYF.

The chain has TRBV5-1 and TRBJ1-1, with D possibly TRBD1 on 5 matching bases. Germline-derived CDR1 and CDR2 are SGHRS and YFSETQ. The germline V and J ends were trimmed by 0 bases and 1 base, with 7 bases remaining between them. There are 14 residues in the CDR3. CDR3 sequence (DNA): TGCGCCAGCAGCTTGGAAGGGGCGAACACTGAAGCTTTCTTT. Translated, it gives CASSLEGANTEAFF.

The chain joins TRBV6-5 to TRBJ2-4; tentative D call: TRBD1 (6 bases). Germline CDR1 is MNHEY and CDR2 is SVGAGI. This CDR3 has 15 amino acids. V dropped 4 bases and J dropped 0 bases, with 10 bases sitting between them. DNA of the CDR3: TGTGCCAGCAGTTGGACAGCCTTAGCCAAAAACATTCAGTACTTC. It codes for CASSWTALAKNIQYF.

This clone came up a few times. The chain is built from TRBV19 and TRBJ1-2; the match to TRBD1 covers 7 bases. The trim removed 3 bases at V and 7 bases at J, leaving 11 bases unmatched. Germline V gene data show CDR1 as LNHDA and CDR2 as SQIVND (reference sequence). This CDR3 region has 15 residues. The CDR3 protein is CASSIYPGGIGGYTF. CDR3 DNA sequence: TGTGCCAGTAGTATCTACCCAGGGGGGATTGGTGGCTACACCTTC.

This clone was picked up one time. The chain is built from TRBV5-1 and TRBJ1-2; D call uncertain. Germline CDR1 reads SGHRS; CDR2 reads YFSETQ. The CDR3 loop spans 15 amino acids. Trimming shortened V by 0 bases and J by 2 bases, and 11 bases separated the two germline ends. CDR3 sequence (DNA): TGCGCCAGCAGCTTGGCACGGGTCCCGAACTATGGCTACACCTTC. Residues: CASSLARVPNYGYTF.

The rearrangement joins TRBV7-2 to TRBJ2-2; no definite D call. Trimming pared 1 base from V and 3 bases from J, leaving 6 bases between. The germline V gene has CDR1 SGHTA and CDR2 FQGNSA. The CDR3 extends over 14 amino acids. CDR3 loop: CASSLGLYTGELFF. CDR3 nucleotide sequence: TGTGCCAGCAGCTTAGGTCTCTACACCGGGGAGCTGTTTTTT.

The rearrangement links TRBV7-3 to TRBJ2-1, with 7 bases identical to TRBD2. Losses at the gene ends were 0 bases for V and 5 bases for J; bases not matched to a gene: 4. Looked up from germline, CDR1 is SGHTA and CDR2 is FQGTGA. The CDR3 length is 15 residues. The CDR3 nucleotides read TGTGCCAGCAGCTTAACTCGGGGGGTAAACAATGAGCAGTTCTTC. This gives the protein CASSLTRGVNNEQFF.